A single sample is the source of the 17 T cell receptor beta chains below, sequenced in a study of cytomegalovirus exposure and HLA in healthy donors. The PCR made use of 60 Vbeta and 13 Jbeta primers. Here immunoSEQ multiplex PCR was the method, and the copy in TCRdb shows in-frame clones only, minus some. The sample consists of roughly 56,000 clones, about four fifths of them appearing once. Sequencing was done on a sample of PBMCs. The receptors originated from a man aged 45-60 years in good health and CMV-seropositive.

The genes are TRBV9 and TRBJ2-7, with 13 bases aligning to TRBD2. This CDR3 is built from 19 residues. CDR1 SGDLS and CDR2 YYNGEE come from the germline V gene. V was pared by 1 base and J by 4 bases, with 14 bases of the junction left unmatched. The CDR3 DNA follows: TGTGCCAGCAGCGTATCCACCCCGACTAGCGGGGGGCCGCTGTACGAGCAGTACTTC. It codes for CASSVSTPTSGGPLYEQYF.

As DNA, the CDR3 is TGTGCCAGCAGCCCATATGGCGGAAGCTCCTACAATGAGCAGTTCTTC. This encodes CASSPYGGSSYNEQFF. The V and J genes are TRBV7-9 and TRBJ2-1; D is unclear. Germline CDR1 is SEHNR and CDR2 is FQNEAQ (reference sequence). The CDR3 sequence is 16 residues long. The V end was cut by 5 bases, the J end by 0 bases, with 14 bases between.

The CDR3 nucleotides are TGTGCCAGCTCACCAACAGGGCCCGCTGAAGCTTTCTTT. It codes for CASSPTGPAEAFF. The chain uses TRBV18 and TRBJ1-1, with D possibly being TRBD1 (6 bases). Germline V gene data show CDR1 as KGHSH and CDR2 as LQKENI. V gave up 2 bases and J gave up 6 bases, with 10 bases separating them. The CDR3 loop spans 13 amino acids.

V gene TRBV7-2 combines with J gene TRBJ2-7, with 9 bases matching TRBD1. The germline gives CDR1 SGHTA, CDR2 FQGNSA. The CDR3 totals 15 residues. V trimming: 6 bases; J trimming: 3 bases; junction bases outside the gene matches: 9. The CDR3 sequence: CASSSGTGFVYEQYF. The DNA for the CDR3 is TGTGCCAGCAGTTCCGGGACAGGGTTCGTCTACGAGCAGTACTTC. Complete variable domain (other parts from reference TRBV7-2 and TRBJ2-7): GAGVSQSPSNKVTEKGKDVELRCDPISGHTALYWYRQSLGQGLEFLIYFQGNSAPDKSGLPSDRFSAERTGGSVSTLTIQRTQQEDSAVYLCASSSGTGFVYEQYFGPGTRLTVT.

The CDR3 reads CASSTASGGAADTQYF. CDR3 coding DNA: TGTGCCAGCAGCACCGCTAGCGGGGGGGCCGCAGATACGCAGTATTTT. The chain is built from TRBV5-4 and TRBJ2-3; 12 positions match TRBD2. Germline CDR1 is SGHNT and CDR2 is YYREEE (reference sequence). CDR3 length: 16 residues. With 4 bases clipped from V and 4 bases from J, the junction kept 7 bases outside the gene matches.

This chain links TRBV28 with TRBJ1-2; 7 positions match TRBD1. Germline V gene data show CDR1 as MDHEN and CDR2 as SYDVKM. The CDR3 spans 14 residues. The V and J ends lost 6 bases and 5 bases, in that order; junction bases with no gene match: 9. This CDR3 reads CASRWDRRGYGYTF. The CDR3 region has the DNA TGTGCCAGCAGATGGGACAGAAGAGGGTATGGCTACACCTTC.

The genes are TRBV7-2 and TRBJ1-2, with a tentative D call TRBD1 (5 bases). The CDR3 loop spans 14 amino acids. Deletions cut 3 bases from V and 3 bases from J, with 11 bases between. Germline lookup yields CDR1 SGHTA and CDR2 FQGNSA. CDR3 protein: CASSFKPGDYGYTF. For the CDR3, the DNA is TGTGCCAGCAGCTTCAAACCGGGGGACTATGGCTACACCTTC.

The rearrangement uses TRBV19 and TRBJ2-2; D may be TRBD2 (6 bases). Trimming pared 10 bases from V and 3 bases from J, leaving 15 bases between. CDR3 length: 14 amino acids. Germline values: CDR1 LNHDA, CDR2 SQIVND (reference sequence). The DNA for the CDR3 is TGTGCCACCCTCGGGGGAAAACACACCGGGGAGCTGTTTTTT. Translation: CATLGGKHTGELFF.

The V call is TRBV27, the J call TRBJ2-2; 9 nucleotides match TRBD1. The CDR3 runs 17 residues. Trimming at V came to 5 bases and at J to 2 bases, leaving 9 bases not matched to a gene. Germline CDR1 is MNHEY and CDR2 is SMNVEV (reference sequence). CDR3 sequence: CASSNSPGQGNTGELFF. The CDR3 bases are TGTGCCAGCAGTAACTCGCCGGGACAGGGTAACACCGGGGAGCTGTTTTTT.

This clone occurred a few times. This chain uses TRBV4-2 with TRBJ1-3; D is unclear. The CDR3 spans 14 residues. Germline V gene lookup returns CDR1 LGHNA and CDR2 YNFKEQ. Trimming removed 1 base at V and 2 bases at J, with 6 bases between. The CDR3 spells CASSQATTGNTIYF. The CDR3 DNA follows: TGTGCCAGCAGCCAAGCCACTACTGGAAACACCATATATTTT.

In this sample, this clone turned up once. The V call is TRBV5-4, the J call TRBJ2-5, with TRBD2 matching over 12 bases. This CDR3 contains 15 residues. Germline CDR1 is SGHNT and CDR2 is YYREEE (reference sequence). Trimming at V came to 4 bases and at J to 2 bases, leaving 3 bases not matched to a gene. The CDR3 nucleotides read TGTGCCAGCAGCCGGACTAGCGGGGTTCAAGAGACCCAGTACTTC. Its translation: CASSRTSGVQETQYF.

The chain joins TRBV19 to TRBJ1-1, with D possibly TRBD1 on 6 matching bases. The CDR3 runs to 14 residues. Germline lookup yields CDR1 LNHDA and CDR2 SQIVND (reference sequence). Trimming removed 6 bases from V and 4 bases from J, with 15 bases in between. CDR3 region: CASSQRGGGTEAFF. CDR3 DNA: TGTGCCAGTAGCCAGAGGGGGGGCGGCACTGAAGCTTTCTTT.

CDR3 sequence: CASREGGRAYEQYF. The DNA of the CDR3 is TGCGCCAGCCGTGAGGGGGGGCGGGCCTACGAGCAGTACTTC. The chain is built from TRBV5-1 and TRBJ2-7; possibly TRBD2 for D (7 bases). V shed 7 bases and J shed 2 bases, with 16 bases lying between them. Per germline, CDR1 SGHRS and CDR2 YFSETQ. CDR3 length: 14 amino acids.

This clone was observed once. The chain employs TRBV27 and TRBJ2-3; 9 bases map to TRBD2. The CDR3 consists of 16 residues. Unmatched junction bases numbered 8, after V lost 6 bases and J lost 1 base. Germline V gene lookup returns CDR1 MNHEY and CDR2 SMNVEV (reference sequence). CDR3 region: CASRRGGRAGTDTQYF. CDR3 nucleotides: TGTGCCAGCAGAAGGGGCGGGAGGGCGGGCACAGATACGCAGTATTTT.

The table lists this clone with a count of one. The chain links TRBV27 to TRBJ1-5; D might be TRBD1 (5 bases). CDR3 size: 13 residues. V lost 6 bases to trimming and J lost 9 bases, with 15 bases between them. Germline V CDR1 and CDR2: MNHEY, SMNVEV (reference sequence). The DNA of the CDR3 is TGTGCCAGCAGGGGCGGGGACTTGATGCCCCAGCATTTT. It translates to CASRGGDLMPQHF.

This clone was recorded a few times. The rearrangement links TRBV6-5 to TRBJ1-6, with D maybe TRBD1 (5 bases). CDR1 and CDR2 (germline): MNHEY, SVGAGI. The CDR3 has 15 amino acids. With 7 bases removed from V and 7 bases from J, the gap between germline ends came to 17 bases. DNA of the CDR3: TGTGCCAGCACTGTCGGCACAGGAGCCAATTCACCCCTCCACTTT. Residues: CASTVGTGANSPLHF.

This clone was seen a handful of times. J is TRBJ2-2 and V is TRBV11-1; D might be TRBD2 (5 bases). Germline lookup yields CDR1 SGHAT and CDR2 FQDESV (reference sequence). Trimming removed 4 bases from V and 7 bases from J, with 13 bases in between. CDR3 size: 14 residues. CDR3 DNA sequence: TGTGCCAGCAGCTCGGGATCCGGATACGGGGAGCTGTTTTTT. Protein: CASSSGSGYGELFF.